This T cell receptor (beta chain) is from a study of blood T cell repertoires in COVID-19. Measured with immunoSEQ multiplex PCR; TCRdb has only the in-frame clones, and not every one. The table lists 330,000 or so clones, roughly nine tenths of them singletons. On this clone: The junction shows a germline mismatch at one end, possibly a read error.

Germline V gene data show CDR1 as SGHAT and CDR2 as FQNNGV. The CDR3 runs 15 residues. J is TRBJ1-1 and V is TRBV11-2, with unresolved D. This TCR derives from a woman aged 25 to 39 who had recovered from COVID-19. The sequenced sample was PBMCs or T cells enriched from blood (not recorded which). This CDR3 reads CASSLEVTDNTEAFF. CDR3 bases: TGTGCCAGCAGTTTAGAAGTTACAGATAACACTGAAGCTTTCTTT.